This TCR beta chain stems from a study of a mutant IDH1 vaccine in newly diagnosed glioma. At the level of the study: Beforehand, treatment had been radiotherapy, temozolomide, or both; the majority received both. Findings and caveats of the study: The study observed vaccine-induced immune responses in roughly 95% of patients. Pseudoprogression appeared unlinked to shifts in leading peripheral T cell clonotypes.

Remarks on this clone: Its matching antigen is unknown.

Time point specified: baseline, week 1 (first vaccination visit). Treatment described: pre-vaccination baseline after standard-of-care therapy. Trimming pared 6 bases from V and 0 bases from J, leaving 27 bases between. CDR3 length: 19 amino acids. Germline CDR1 is MRHNA and CDR2 is SNTAGT. The table came from immunoSEQ multiplex PCR; TCRdb's copy has only in-frame clones and leaves some out. Of 25,000 to 35,000 clones in the sample, around nine tenths were seen once. The sample was PBMCs, taken from a glioma patient treated with radiotherapy, temozolomide or both. This receptor was obtained from a woman in her 40s with glioma. This chain connects TRBV6-4 to TRBJ2-7; no reliable D call. CDR3 sequence (DNA): TGTGCCAGCAGGGCTCACGAACGGCGCCCTATATTCCGCTCCTACGAGCAGTACTTC. Translated: CASRAHERRPIFRSYEQYF.